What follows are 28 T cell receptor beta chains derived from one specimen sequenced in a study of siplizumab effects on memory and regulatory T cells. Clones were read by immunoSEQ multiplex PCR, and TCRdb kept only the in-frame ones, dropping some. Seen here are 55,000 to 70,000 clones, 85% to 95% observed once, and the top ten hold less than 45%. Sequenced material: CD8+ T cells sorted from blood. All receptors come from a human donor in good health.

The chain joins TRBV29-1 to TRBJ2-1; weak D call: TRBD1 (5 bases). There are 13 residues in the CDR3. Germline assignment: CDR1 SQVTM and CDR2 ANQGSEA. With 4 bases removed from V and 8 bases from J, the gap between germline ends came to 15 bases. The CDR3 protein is CSVAQGGPYEQFF. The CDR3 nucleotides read TGCAGCGTTGCCCAGGGTGGCCCGTATGAGCAGTTCTTC.

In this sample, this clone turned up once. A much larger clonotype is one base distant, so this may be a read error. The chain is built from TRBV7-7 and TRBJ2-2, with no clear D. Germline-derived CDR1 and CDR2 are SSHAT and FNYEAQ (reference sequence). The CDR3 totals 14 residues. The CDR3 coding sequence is TGTGCTAGCAGCTCCCTTCAGAACACCGGGGAGCTGTTTTTT. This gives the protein CASSSLQNTGELFF.

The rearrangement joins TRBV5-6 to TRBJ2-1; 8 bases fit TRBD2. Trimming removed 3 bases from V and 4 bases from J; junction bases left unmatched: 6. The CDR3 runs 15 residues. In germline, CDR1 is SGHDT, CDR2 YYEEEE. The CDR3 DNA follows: TGTGCCAGCAGCTCCCTAGCGGGTACTTACAATGAGCAGTTCTTC. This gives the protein CASSSLAGTYNEQFF.

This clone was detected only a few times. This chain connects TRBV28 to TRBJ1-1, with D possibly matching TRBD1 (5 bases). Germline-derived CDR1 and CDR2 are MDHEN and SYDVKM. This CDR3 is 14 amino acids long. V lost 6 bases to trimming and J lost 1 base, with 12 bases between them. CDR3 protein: CASRPQQENTEAFF. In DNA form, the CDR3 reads TGTGCCAGCAGACCTCAACAGGAGAACACTGAAGCTTTCTTT.

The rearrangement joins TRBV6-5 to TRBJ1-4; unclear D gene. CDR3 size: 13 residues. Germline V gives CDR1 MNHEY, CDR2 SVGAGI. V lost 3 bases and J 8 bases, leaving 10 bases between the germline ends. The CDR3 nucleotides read TGTGCCAGCAGTTATTTTAATTCGGAAAAACTGTTTTTT. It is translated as CASSYFNSEKLFF.

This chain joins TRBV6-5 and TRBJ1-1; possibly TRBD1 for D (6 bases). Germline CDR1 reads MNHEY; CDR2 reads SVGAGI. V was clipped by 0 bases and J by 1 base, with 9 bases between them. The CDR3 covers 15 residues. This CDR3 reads CASSYSGHRNTEAFF. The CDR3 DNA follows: TGTGCCAGCAGTTACTCGGGACATAGGAACACTGAAGCTTTCTTT.

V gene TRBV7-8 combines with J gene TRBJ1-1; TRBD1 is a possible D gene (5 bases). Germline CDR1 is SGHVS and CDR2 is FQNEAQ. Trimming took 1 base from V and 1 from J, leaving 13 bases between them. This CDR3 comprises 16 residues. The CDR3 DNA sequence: TGTGCCAGCAGCTTAGTGCCAGGGCTGGGGAACACTGAAGCTTTCTTT. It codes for CASSLVPGLGNTEAFF.

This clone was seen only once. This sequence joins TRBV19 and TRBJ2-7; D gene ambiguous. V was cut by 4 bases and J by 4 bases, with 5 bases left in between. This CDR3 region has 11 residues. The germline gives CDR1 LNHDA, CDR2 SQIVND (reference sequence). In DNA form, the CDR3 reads TGTGCCAGTAGTAACAAGTACGAGCAGTACTTC. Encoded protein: CASSNKYEQYF.

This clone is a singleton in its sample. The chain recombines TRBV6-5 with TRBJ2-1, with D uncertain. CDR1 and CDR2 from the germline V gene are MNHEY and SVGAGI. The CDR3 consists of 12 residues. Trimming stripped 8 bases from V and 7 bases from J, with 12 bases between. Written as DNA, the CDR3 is TGTGCCAGCGAGGATCGGTTGAATGAGCAGTTCTTC. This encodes CASEDRLNEQFF.

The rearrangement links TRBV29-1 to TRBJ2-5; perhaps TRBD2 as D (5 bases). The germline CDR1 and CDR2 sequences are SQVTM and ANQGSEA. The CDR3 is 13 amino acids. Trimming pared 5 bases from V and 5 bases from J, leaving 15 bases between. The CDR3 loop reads CSVLTGNGETQYF. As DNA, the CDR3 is TGCAGCGTTCTGACGGGGAATGGTGAGACCCAGTACTTC.

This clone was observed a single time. The CDR3 nucleotides read TGCAGCGTTGGAGGGGGAGGGGACTCCTACGAGCAGTACTTC. This encodes CSVGGGGDSYEQYF. This sequence joins TRBV29-1 and TRBJ2-7, with D perhaps matching TRBD2 (7 bases). This CDR3 is built from 14 residues. The ends were cut back, 4 bases at V and 0 bases at J, with 13 bases in the middle. Germline CDR1 is SQVTM and CDR2 is ANQGSEA.

The CDR3 loop is CASSQDRFGTSGRGNEQFF. The CDR3 DNA reads as TGTGCCAGCAGCCAAGATCGGTTTGGGACTAGCGGGAGGGGGAATGAGCAGTTCTTC. The chain employs TRBV4-2 and TRBJ2-1; 16 nucleotides line up with TRBD2. Germline CDR1 reads LGHNA; CDR2 reads YNFKEQ. Trimming removed 0 bases from V and 7 bases from J; junction bases left unmatched: 9. The CDR3 extends over 19 amino acids.

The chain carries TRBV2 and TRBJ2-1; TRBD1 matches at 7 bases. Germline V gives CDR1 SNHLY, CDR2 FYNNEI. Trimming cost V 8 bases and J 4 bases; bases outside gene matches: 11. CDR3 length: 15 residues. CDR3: CASVRQGFPYNEQFF. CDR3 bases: TGTGCCAGCGTCAGACAGGGTTTTCCTTACAATGAGCAGTTCTTC. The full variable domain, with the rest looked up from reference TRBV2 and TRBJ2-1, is EPEVTQTPSHQVTQMGQEVILRCVPISNHLYFYWYRQILGQKVEFLVSFYNNEISEKSEIFDDQFSVERPDGSNFTLKIRSTKLEDSAMYFCASVRQGFPYNEQFFGPGTRLTVL.

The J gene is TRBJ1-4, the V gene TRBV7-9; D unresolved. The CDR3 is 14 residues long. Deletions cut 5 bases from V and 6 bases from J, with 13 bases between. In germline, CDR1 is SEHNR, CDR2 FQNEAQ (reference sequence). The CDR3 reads CASSAPIHDEKLFF. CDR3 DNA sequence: TGTGCCAGCAGCGCGCCCATCCATGATGAAAAACTGTTTTTT.

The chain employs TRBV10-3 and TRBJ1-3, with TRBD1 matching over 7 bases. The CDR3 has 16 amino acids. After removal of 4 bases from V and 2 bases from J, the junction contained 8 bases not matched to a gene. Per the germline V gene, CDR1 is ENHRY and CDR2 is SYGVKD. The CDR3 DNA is TGTGCCATCAGTGCCTGGGACAGAGGTGCTGGAAACACCATATATTTT. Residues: CAISAWDRGAGNTIYF.

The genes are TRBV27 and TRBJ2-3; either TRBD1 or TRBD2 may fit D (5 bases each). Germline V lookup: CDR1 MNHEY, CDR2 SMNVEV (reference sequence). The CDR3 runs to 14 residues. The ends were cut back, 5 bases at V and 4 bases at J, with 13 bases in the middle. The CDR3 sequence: CASSEGISADTQYF. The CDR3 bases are TGTGCCAGCAGTGAGGGGATCTCTGCAGATACGCAGTATTTT.

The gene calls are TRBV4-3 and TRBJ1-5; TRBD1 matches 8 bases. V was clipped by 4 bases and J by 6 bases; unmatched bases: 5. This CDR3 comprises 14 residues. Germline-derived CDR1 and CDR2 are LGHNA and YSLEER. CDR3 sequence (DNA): TGCGCCAGCAGCCCGGACAGGGTTTCTCAGCCCCAGCATTTT. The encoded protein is CASSPDRVSQPQHF.

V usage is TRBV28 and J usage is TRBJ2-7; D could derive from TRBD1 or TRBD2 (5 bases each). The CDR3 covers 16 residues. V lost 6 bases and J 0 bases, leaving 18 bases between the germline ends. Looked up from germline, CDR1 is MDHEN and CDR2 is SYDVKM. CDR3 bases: TGTGCCAGCAGGGGGCTCGGGGTCCGAAACTCCTACGAGCAGTACTTC. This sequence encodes CASRGLGVRNSYEQYF. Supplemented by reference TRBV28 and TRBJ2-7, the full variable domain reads DVKVTQSSRYLVKRTGEKVFLECVQDMDHENMFWYRQDPGLGLRLIYFSYDVKMKEKGDIPEGYSVSREKKERFSLILESASTNQTSMYLCASRGLGVRNSYEQYFGPGTRLTVT.

For the CDR3, the DNA is TGCGCCAGCAGTGTACGAAGGACTAGCGGGCGTTCTCGCTTTAATGAGCAGTTCTTC. This encodes CASSVRRTSGRSRFNEQFF. The chain employs TRBV10-1 and TRBJ2-1, with 11 bases identical to TRBD2. Losses at the gene ends were 4 bases for V and 7 bases for J; bases not matched to a gene: 18. Germline V lookup: CDR1 WNHNN, CDR2 SYGVQD (reference sequence). This CDR3 comprises 19 residues.

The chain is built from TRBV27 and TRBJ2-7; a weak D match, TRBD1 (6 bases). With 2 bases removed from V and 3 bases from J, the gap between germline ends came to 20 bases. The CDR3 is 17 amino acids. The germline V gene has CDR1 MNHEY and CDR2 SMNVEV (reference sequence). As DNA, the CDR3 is TGTGCCAGCAGTTTAAAGTCTGGGGGCTATTTTGACTACGAGCAGTACTTC. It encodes CASSLKSGGYFDYEQYF.

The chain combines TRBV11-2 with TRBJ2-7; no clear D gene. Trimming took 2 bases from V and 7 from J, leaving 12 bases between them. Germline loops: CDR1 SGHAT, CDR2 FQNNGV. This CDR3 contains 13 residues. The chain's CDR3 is CASSLTPSREQYF. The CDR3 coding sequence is TGTGCCAGCAGCTTAACGCCCAGCAGGGAGCAGTACTTC.

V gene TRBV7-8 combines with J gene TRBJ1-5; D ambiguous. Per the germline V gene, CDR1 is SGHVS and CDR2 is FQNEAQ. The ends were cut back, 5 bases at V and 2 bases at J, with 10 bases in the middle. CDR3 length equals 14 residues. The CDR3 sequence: CASSPRKRNQPQHF. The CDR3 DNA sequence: TGTGCCAGCAGCCCCCGAAAGCGCAATCAGCCCCAGCATTTT.

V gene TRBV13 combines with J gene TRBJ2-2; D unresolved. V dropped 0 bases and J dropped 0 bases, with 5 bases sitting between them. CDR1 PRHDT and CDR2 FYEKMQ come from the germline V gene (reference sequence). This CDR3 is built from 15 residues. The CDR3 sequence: CASSLGGANTGELFF. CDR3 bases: TGTGCCAGCAGCTTAGGCGGAGCGAACACCGGGGAGCTGTTTTTT.

The CDR3 region is CASSLDRSSYNSPLHF. CDR3 sequence (DNA): TGTGCCAGCAGTTTAGACAGGAGCTCCTATAATTCACCCCTCCACTTT. The genes are TRBV28 and TRBJ1-6; maybe TRBD1 (6 bases). This CDR3 region has 16 residues. V was pared by 2 bases and J by 0 bases, with 8 bases between. The V gene's germline CDR1 is MDHEN and CDR2 SYDVKM.

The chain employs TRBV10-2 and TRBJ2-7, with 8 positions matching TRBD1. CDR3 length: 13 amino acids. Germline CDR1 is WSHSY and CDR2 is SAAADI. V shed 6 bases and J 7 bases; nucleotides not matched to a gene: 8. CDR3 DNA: TGCGCCAGCAGCGGCGACAGGGGCGGGGAGCAGTACTTC. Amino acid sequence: CASSGDRGGEQYF.

Here the CDR3 DNA reads TGTGCCAGCAGTTACTCCGGGACTAGGACCTACGAGCAGTACTTC. This encodes CASSYSGTRTYEQYF. The gene calls are TRBV6-5 and TRBJ2-7; TRBD2 agrees at 8 bases. Losses at the gene ends were 0 bases for V and 2 bases for J; bases not matched to a gene: 3. The CDR3 spans 15 residues. Looked up from germline, CDR1 is MNHEY and CDR2 is SVGAGI.

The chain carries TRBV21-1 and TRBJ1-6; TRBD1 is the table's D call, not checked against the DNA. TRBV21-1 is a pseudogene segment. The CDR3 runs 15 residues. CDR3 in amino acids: CASSKGHRYNSPLHF. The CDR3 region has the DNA TGTGCCAGCAGCAAAGGCCACAGATATAATTCACCCCTCCACTTT.

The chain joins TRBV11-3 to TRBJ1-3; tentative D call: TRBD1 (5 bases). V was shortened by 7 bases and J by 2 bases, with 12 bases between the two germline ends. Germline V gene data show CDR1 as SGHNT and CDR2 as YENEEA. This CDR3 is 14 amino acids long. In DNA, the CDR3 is TGTGCCAGCAAATTCCGGGACGCTGGAAACACCATATATTTT. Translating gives CASKFRDAGNTIYF.